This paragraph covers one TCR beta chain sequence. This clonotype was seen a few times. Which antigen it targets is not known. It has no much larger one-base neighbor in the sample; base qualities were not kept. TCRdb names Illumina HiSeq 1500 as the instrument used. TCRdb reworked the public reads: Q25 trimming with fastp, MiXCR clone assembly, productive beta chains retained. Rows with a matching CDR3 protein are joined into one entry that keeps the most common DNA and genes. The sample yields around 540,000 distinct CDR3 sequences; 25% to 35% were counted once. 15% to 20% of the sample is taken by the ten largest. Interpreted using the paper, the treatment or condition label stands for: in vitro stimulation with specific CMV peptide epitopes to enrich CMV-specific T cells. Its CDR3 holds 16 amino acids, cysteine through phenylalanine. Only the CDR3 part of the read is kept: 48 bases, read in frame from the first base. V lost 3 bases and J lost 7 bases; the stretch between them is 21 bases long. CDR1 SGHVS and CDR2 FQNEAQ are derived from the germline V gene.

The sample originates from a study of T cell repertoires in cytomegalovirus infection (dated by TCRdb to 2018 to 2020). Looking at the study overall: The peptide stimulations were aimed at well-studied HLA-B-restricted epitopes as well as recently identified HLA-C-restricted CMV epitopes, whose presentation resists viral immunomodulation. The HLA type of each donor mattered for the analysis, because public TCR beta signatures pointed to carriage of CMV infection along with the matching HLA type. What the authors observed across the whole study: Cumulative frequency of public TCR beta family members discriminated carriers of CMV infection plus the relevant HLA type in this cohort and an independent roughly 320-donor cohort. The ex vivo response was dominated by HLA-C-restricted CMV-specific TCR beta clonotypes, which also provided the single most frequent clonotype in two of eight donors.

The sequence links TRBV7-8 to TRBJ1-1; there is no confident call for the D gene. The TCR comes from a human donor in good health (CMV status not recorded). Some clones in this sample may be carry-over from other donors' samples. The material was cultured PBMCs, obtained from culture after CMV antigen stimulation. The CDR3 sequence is CASSFKPGPSGDEAFF. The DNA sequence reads TGTGCCAGCAGCTTTAAACCGGGCCCATCGGGAGATGAAGCTTTCTTT. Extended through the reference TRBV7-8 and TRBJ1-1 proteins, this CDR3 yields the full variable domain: GAGVSQSPRYKVAKRGQDVALRCDPISGHVSLFWYQQALGQGPEFLTYFQNEAQLDKSGLPSDRFFAERPEGSVSTLKIQRTQQEDSAVYLCASSFKPGPSGDEAFFGQGTRLTVV.